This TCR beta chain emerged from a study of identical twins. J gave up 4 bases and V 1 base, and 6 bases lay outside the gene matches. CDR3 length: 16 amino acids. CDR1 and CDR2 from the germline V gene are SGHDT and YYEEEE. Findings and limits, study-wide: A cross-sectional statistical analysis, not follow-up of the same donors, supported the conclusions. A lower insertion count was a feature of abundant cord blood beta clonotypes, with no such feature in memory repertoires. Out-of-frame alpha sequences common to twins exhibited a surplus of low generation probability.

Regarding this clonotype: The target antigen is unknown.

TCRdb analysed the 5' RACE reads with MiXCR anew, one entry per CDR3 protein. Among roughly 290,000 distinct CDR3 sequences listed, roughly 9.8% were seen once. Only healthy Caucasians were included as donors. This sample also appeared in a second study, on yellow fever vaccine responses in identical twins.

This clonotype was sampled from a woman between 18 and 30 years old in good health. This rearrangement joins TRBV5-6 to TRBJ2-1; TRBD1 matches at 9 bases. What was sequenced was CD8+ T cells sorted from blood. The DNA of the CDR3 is TGTGCCAGCAGCTTGTCCGGGACAGGGCTGTACAATGAGCAGTTCTTC. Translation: CASSLSGTGLYNEQFF.